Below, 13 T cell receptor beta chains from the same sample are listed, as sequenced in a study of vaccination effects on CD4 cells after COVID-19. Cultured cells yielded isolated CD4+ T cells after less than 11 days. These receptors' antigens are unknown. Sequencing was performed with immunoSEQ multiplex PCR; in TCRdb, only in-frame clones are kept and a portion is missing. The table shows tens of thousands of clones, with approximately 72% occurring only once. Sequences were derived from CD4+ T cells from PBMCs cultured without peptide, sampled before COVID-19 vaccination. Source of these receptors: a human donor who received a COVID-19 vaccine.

CDR3 region: CASSFLSFYEQYF. The DNA of the CDR3 is TGTGCCAGCAGTTTTTTAAGCTTCTACGAGCAGTACTTC. The chain carries TRBV28 and TRBJ2-7; D is uncertain. This CDR3 region has 13 residues. Germline loops: CDR1 MDHEN, CDR2 SYDVKM. V lost 3 bases, J lost 3 bases, and 9 bases lay in between. The whole variable domain, remainder taken from reference TRBV28 and TRBJ2-7, is DVKVTQSSRYLVKRTGEKVFLECVQDMDHENMFWYRQDPGLGLRLIYFSYDVKMKEKGDIPEGYSVSREKKERFSLILESASTNQTSMYLCASSFLSFYEQYFGPGTRLTVT.

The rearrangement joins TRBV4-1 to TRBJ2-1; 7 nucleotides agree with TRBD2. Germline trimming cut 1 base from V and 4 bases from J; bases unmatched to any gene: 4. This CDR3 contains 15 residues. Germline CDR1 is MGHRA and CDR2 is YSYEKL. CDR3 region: CASSQVGGNYNEQFF. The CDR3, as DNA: TGCGCCAGCAGCCAAGTGGGAGGGAATTACAATGAGCAGTTCTTC.

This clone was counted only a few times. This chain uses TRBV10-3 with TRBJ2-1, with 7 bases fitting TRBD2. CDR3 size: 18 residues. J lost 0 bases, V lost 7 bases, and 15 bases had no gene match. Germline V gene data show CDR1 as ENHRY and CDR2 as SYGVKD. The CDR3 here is CAIMAMGGGRSSYNEQFF. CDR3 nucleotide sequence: TGTGCCATCATGGCGATGGGGGGGGGAAGGAGCTCCTACAATGAGCAGTTCTTC.

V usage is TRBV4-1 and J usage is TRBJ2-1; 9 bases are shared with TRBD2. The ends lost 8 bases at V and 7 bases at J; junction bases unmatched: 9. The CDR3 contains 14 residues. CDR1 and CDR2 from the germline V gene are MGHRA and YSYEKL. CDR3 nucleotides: TGCGCCAGCGAGCGGTCTAGCGGGATGAATGAGCAGTTCTTC. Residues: CASERSSGMNEQFF.

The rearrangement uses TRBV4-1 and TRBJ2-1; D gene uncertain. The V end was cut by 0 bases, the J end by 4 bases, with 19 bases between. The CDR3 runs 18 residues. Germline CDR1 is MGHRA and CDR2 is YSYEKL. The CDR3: CASSQDGRLGTTYNEQFF. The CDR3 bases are TGCGCCAGCAGCCAAGATGGGCGGTTAGGCACGACTTACAATGAGCAGTTCTTC.

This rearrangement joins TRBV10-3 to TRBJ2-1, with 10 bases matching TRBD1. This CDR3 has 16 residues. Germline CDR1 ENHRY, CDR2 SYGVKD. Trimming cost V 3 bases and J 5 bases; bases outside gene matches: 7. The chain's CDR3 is CAISDPGTGVDNEQFF. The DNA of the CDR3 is TGTGCCATCAGTGACCCCGGGACAGGGGTTGACAATGAGCAGTTCTTC.

Written as DNA, the CDR3 is TGTGCCAGCAGTCTACAGGGGAAATATGGCTACACCTTC. Translating gives CASSLQGKYGYTF. This chain connects TRBV28 to TRBJ1-2; 7 nucleotides align to TRBD1. This CDR3 is built from 13 residues. The germline V gene encodes CDR1 MDHEN and CDR2 SYDVKM. Trimming took 5 bases from V and 5 from J; bases not matched to a gene: 5.

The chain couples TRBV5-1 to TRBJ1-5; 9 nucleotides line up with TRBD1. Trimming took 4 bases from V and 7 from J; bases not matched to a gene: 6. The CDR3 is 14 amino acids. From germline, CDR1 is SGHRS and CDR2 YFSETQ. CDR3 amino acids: CASSVDRGGQPQHF. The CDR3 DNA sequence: TGCGCCAGCAGCGTCGACAGGGGGGGACAGCCCCAGCATTTT.

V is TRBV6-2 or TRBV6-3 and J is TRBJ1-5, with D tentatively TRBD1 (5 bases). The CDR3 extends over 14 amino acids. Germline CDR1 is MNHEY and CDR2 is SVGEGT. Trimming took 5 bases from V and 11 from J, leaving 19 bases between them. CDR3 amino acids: CASSGSYGTGAQHF. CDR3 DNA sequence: TGTGCCAGCAGTGGATCCTACGGGACGGGGGCCCAGCATTTT.

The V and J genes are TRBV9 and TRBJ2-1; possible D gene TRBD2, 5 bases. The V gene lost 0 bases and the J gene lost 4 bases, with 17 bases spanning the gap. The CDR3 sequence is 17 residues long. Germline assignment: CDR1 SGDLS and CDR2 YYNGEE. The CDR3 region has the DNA TGTGCCAGCAGCGTAGCTTCCGAGACTACGCTTTACAATGAGCAGTTCTTC. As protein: CASSVASETTLYNEQFF. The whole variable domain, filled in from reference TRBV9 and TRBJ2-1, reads DSGVTQTPKHLITATGQRVTLRCSPRSGDLSVYWYQQSLDQGLQFLIQYYNGEERAKGNILERFSAQQFPDLHSELNLSSLELGDSALYFCASSVASETTLYNEQFFGPGTRLTVL.

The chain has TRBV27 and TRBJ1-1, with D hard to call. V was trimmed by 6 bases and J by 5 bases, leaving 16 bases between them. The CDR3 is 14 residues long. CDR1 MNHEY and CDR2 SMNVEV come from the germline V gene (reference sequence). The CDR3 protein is CASRAKGWRTEAFF. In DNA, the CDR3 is TGTGCCAGCAGAGCCAAAGGGTGGAGGACTGAAGCTTTCTTT.

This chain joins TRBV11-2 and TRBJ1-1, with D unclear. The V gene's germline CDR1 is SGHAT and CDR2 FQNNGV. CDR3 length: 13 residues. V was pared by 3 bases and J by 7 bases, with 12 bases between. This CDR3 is CASSFRVGYEAFF. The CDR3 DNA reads TGTGCCAGCAGCTTCCGGGTGGGATATGAAGCTTTCTTT. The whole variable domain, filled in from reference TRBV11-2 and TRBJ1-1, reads EAGVAQSPRYKIIEKRQSVAFWCNPISGHATLYWYQQILGQGPKLLIQFQNNGVVDDSQLPKDRFSAERLKGVDSTLKIQPAKLEDSAVYLCASSFRVGYEAFFGQGTRLTVV.

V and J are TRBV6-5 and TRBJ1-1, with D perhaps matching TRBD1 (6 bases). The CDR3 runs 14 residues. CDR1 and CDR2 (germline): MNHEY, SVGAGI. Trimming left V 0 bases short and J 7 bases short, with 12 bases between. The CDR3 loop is CASSYSGQLLEAFF. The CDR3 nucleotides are TGTGCCAGCAGTTACTCCGGACAGCTACTTGAAGCTTTCTTT.